This entry features one T cell receptor (beta chain) sequence. Its specificity is unknown. Trimming cost V 3 bases and J 12 bases, with 15 bases left between them. Per germline, CDR1 SGHAT and CDR2 FQNNGV. The CDR3 has 13 residues. This record comes from a study of T cell responses to AZD1222 COVID-19 vaccine. Study outcomes and limitations: None of the repertoires were sampled until the peak T cell response had passed. Donors were chiefly white British, with a greater number of females, and clonal diversity was perhaps underestimated. Among those given AZD1222, only five or six were seropositive at baseline.

Sequencing used immunoSEQ multiplex PCR; TCRdb keeps in-frame clones, though not all of them. The sample has 95,000 to 150,000 clones, 75% to 90% seen once. The sequence came from an adult in good health. This specimen consisted of peripheral blood, obtained on day 0 of AZD1222 vaccination. The gene calls are TRBV11-2 and TRBJ2-1; D remains unclear. CDR3 bases: TGTGCCAGCAGCTTGTTTGGATCCCGCCGGCAGTTCTTC. Its protein product is CASSLFGSRRQFF.